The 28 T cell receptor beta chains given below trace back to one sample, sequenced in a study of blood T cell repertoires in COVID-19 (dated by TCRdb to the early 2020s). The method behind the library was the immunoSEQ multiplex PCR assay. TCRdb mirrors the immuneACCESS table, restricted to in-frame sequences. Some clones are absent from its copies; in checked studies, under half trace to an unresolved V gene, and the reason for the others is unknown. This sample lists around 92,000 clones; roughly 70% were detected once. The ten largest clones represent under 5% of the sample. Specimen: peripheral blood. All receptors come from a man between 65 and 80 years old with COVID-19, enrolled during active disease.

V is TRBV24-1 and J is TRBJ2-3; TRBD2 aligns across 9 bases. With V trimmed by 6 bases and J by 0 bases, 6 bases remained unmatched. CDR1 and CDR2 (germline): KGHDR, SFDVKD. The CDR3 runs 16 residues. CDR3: CATSPRTSASTDTQYF. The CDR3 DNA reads TGTGCCACCAGTCCCCGGACTAGCGCAAGCACAGATACGCAGTATTTT.

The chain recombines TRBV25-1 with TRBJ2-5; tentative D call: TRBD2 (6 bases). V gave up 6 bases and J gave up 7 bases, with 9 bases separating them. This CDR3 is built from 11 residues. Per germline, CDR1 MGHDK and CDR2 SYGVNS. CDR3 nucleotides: TGTGCCAGCAGCGGAGGGACGACCCAGTACTTC. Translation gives CASSGGTTQYF.

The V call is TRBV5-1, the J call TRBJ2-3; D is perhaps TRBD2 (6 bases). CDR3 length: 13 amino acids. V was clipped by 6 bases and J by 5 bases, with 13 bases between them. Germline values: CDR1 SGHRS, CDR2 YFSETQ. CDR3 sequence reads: CASTLNSGDTQYF. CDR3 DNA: TGCGCCAGCACCCTGAATAGCGGAGATACGCAGTATTTT.

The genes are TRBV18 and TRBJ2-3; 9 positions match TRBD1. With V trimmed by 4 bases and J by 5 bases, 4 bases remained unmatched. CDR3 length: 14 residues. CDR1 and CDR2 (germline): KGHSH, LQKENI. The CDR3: CASSLTGGQDTQYF. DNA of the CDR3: TGTGCCAGCTCACTGACAGGGGGTCAAGATACGCAGTATTTT.

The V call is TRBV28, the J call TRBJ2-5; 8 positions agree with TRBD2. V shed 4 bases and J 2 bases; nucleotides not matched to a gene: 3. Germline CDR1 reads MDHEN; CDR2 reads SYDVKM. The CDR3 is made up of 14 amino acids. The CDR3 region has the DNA TGTGCCAGCAGTTATATAGCGGGACAAGAGACCCAGTACTTC. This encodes CASSYIAGQETQYF.

CDR3 sequence: CASSFTGGYQETQYF. CDR3 nucleotides: TGTGCCAGCAGTTTTACAGGGGGATACCAAGAGACCCAGTACTTC. The rearrangement uses TRBV27 and TRBJ2-5; 8 bases match TRBD1. V dropped 3 bases and J dropped 0; count of bases not matched to a gene: 3. Germline lookup yields CDR1 MNHEY and CDR2 SMNVEV (reference sequence). This CDR3 spans 15 amino acids.

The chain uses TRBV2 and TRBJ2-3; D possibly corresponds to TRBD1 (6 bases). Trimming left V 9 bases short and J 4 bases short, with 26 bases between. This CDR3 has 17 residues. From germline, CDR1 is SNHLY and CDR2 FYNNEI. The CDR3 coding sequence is TGTGCCAGATCAGTGCAAGGGGGAGTTGTATTGGCAGATACGCAGTATTTT. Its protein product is CARSVQGGVVLADTQYF.

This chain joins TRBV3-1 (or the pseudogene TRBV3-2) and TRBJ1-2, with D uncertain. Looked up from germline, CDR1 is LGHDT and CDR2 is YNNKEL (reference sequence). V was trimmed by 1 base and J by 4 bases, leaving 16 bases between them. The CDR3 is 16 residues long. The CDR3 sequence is CASSQGTRGVSYGYTF. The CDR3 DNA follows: TGTGCCAGCAGCCAAGGGACTCGTGGAGTAAGCTATGGCTACACCTTC.

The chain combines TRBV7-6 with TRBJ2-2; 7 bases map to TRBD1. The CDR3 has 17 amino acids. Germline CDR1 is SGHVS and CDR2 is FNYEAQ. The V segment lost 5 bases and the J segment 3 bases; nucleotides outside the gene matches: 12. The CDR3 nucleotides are TGTGCCAGCAGCCCGACAGGGAGTGGGGCGGACACCGGGGAGCTGTTTTTT. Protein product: CASSPTGSGADTGELFF.

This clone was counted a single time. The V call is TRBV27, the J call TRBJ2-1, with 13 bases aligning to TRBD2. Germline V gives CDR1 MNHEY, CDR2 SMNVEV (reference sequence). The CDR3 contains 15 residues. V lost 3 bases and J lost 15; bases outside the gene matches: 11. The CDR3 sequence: CASSFPGTSGEGLFF. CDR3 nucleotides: TGTGCCAGCAGTTTTCCCGGGACTAGCGGGGAGGGGCTGTTCTTC.

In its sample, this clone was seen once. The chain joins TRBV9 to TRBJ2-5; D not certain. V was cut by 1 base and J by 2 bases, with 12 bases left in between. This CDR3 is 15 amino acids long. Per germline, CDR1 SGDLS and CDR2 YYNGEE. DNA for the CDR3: TGTGCCAGCAGCGTAACCCCCCTCGGGCAAGAGACCCAGTACTTC. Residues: CASSVTPLGQETQYF.

The CDR3 protein is CASSQRLAGGETQYF. The CDR3 DNA reads as TGTGCCAGCAGCCAGCGACTAGCGGGAGGGGAGACCCAGTACTTC. This chain connects TRBV14 to TRBJ2-5; TRBD2 agrees at 14 bases. The CDR3 extends over 15 amino acids. With 3 bases clipped from V and 5 bases from J, the junction kept 2 bases outside the gene matches. The germline CDR1 and CDR2 sequences are SGHDN and FVKESK.

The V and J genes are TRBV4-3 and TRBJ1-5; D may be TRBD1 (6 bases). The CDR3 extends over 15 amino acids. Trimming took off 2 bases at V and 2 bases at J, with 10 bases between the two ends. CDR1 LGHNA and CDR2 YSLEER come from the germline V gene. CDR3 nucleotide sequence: TGCGCCAGCAGCCAAATAGCAGGGGGCAATCAGCCCCAGCATTTT. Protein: CASSQIAGGNQPQHF.

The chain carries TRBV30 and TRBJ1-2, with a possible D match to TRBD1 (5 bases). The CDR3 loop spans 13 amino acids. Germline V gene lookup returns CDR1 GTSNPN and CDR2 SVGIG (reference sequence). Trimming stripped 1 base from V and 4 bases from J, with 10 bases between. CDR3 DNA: TGTGCCTGGAGTGGAACAGGATTCTATGGCTACACCTTC. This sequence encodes CAWSGTGFYGYTF.

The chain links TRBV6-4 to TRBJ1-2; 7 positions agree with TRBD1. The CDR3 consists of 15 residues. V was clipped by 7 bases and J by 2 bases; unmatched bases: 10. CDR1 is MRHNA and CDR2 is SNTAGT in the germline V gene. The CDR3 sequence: CASTPRGQQNYGYTF. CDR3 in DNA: TGTGCCAGCACCCCAAGGGGACAGCAGAACTATGGCTACACCTTC.

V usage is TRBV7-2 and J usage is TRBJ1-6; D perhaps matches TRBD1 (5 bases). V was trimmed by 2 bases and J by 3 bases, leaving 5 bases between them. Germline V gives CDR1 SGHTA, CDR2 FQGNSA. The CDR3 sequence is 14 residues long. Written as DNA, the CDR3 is TGTGCCAGCAGCTTACAGGGCTATAATTCACCCCTCCACTTT. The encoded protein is CASSLQGYNSPLHF.

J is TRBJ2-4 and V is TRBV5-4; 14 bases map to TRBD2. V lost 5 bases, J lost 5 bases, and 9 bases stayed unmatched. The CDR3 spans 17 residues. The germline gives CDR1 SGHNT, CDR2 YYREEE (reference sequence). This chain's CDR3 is CASRKTSGRARENIQYF. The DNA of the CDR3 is TGTGCCAGCAGGAAGACTAGCGGGAGGGCCCGGGAAAACATTCAGTACTTC. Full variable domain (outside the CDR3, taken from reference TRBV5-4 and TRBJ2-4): ETGVTQSPTHLIKTRGQQVTLRCSSQSGHNTVSWYQQALGQGPQFIFQYYREEENGRGNFPPRFSGLQFPNYSSELNVNALELDDSALYLCASRKTSGRARENIQYFGAGTRLSVL.

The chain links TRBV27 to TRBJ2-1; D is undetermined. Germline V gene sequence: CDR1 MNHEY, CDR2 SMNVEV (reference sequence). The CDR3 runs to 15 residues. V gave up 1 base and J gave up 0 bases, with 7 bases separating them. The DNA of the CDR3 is TGTGCCAGCAGTTTATTTCGGAGCTCCTACAATGAGCAGTTCTTC. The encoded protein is CASSLFRSSYNEQFF.

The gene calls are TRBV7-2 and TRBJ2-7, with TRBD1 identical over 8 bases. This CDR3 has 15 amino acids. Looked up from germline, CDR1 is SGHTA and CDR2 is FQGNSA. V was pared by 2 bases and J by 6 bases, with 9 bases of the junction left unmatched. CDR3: CASSLFGQGFFEQYF. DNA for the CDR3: TGTGCCAGCAGCTTATTTGGACAGGGCTTTTTCGAGCAGTACTTC.

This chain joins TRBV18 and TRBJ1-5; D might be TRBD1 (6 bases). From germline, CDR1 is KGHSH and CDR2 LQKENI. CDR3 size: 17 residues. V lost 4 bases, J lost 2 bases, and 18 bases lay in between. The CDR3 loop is CASSRRAGGAGNQPQHF. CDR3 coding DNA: TGTGCCAGCTCACGTCGGGCGGGGGGCGCCGGCAATCAGCCCCAGCATTTT.

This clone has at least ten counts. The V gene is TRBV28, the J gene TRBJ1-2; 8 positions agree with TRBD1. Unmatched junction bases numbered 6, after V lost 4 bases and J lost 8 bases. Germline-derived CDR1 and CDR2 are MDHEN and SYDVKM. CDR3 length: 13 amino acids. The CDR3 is CASSWDRRRGYTF. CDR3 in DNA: TGTGCCAGCAGTTGGGACAGGCGGCGGGGCTACACCTTC.

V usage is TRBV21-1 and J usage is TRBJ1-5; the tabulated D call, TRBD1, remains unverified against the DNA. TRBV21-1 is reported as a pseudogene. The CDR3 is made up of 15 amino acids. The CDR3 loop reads CASSKGWQGNQPQHF. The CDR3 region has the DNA TGTGCCAGCAGCAAAGGGTGGCAGGGAAATCAGCCCCAGCATTTT.

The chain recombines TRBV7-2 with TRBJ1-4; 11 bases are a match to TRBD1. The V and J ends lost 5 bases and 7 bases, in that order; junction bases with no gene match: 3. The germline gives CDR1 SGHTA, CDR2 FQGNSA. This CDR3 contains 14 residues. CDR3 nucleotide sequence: TGTGCCAGCAGCCGGGACAGGGGGGGTGAAAAACTGTTTTTT. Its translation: CASSRDRGGEKLFF.

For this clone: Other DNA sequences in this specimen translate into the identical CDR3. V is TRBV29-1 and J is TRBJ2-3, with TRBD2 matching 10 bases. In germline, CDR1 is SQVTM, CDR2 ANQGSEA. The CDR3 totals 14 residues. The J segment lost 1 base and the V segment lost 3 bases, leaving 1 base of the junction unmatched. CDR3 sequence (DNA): TGCAGCGTTGACCTAGCGGGAGGCACAGATACGCAGTATTTT. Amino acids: CSVDLAGGTDTQYF.

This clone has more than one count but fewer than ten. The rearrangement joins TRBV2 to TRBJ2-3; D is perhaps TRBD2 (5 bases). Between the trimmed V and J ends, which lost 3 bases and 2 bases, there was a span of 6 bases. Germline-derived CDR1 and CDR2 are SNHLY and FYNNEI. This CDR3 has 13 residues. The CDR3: CASSDGNTDTQYF. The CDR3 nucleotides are TGTGCCAGCAGTGACGGGAACACAGATACGCAGTATTTT. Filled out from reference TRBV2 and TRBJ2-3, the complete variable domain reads EPEVTQTPSHQVTQMGQEVILRCVPISNHLYFYWYRQILGQKVEFLVSFYNNEISEKSEIFDDQFSVERPDGSNFTLKIRSTKLEDSAMYFCASSDGNTDTQYFGPGTRLTVL.

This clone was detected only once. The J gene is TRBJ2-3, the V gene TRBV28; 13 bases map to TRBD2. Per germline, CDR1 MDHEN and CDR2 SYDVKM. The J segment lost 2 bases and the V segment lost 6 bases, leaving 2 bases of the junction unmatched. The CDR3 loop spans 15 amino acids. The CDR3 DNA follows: TGTGCCAGCAGAGGACTAGCGGGAGACACAGATACGCAGTATTTT. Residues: CASRGLAGDTDTQYF.

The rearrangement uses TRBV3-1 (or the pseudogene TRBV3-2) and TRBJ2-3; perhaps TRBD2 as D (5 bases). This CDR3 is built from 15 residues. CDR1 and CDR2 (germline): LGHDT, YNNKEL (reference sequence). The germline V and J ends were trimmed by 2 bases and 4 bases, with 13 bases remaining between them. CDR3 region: CASSQSPGNSDTQYF. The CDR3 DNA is TGTGCCAGCAGCCAATCTCCCGGGAACTCAGATACGCAGTATTTT.

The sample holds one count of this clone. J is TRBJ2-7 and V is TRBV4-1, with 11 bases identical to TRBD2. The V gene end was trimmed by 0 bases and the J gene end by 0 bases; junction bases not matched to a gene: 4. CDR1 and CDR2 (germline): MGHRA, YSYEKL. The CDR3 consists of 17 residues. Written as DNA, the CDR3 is TGCGCCAGCAGCCAAGAGGCCCTAGCGGGAGGCTCCTACGAGCAGTACTTC. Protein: CASSQEALAGGSYEQYF.